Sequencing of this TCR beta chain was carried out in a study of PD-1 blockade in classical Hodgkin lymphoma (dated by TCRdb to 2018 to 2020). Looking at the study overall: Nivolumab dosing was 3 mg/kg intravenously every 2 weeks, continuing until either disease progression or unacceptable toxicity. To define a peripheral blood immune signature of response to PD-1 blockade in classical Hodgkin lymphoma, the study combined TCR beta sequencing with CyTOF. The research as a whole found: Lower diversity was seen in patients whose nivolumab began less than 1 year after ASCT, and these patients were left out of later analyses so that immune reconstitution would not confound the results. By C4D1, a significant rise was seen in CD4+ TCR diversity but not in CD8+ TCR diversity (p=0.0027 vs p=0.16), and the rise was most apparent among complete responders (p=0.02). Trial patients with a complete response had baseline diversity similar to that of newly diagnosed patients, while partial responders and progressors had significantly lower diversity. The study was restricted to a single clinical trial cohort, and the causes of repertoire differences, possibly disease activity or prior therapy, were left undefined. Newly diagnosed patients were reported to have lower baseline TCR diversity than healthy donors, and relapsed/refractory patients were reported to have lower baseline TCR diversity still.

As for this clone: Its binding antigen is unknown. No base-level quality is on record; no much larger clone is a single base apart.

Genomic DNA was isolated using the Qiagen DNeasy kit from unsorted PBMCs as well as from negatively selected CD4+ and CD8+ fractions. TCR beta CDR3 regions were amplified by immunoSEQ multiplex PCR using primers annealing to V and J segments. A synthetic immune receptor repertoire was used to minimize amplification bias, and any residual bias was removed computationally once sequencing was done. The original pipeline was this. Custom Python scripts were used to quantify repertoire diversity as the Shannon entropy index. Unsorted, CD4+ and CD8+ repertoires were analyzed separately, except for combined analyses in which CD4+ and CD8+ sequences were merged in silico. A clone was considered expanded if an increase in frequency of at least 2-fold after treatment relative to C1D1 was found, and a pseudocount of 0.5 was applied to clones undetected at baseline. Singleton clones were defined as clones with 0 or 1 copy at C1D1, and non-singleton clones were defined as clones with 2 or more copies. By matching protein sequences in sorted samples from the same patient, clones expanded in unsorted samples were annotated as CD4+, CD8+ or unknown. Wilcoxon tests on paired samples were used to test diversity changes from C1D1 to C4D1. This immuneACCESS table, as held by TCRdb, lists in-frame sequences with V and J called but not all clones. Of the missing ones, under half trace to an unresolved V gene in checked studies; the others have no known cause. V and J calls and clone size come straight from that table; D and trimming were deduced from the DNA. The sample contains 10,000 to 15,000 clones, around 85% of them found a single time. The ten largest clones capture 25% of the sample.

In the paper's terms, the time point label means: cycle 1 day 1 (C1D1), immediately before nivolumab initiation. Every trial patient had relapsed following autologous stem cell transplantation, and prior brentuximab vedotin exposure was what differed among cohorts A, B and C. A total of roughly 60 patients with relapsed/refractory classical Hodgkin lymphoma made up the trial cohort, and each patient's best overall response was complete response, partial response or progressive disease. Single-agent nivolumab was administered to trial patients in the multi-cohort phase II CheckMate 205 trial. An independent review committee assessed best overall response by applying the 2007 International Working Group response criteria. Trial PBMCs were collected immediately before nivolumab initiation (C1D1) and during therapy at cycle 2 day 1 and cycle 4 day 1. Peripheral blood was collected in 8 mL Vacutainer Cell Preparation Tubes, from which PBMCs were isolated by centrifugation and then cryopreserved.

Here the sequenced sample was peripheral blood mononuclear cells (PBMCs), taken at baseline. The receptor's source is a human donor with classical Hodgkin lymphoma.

This receptor has the CDR3 CASSSTGTSYNEQFF. The sequence in DNA is TGCGCCAGCAGTTCGACCGGGACTTCCTACAATGAGCAGTTCTTC. This sequence uses TRBV10-1 and TRBJ2-1, with TRBD2 as a weak D call on 6 bases. The CDR3, cysteine through phenylalanine, is 15 amino acids long. The CDR3 DNA has 45 bases and is translated from base 1. The germline V gene (reference sequence) provides CDR1 WNHNN and CDR2 SYGVQD. V loses 5 bases, J loses 1 base, and the germline ends lie 12 bases apart.